This note documents a single TCR beta chain sequence. This clonotype is assessed as medium-sized (0.01 to 0.1%). Which antigen it targets is not known. The sample holds no much larger clone one base away, and base qualities are not on file. The library was generated by 5' RACE. For sequencing, a NextSeq 500 was employed. In the TCR library protocol, a unique molecular identifier was attached to each TCR cDNA molecule so that PCR and sequencing errors could be corrected. The published analysis was carried out like this. Decombinator tools were used for TCR identification, UMI-based error correction and CDR3 extraction. Expanded TCRs were defined as those above a frequency of 2 per 1,000, corresponding to the top 1% of the tumor frequency distribution. Expanded tumor TCRs were classed as regional if statistically deemed absent (corrected P<0.05) from at least one tumor region, otherwise ubiquitous. Renyi diversity was calculated using the R vegan package after each repertoire was subsampled 100 times to 5,000 TCRs. CDR3 similarity networks were built from amino acid triplet string-kernel similarity, with CDR3s being connected when pairwise similarity was above 0.82. Starting from the raw public reads, TCRdb applied fastp trimming at Q25, assembled clones with MiXCR and retained in-frame beta chains. For every CDR3 protein sequence, its rows merge into one entry that carries the most common genes and DNA. For this entry, the V and J calls and clone size follow TCRdb and not the study's own pipeline. This sample is represented by about 2,900 distinct CDR3 sequences; 3.5% to 5.5% of them were singletons. The top ten clones comprise over 15% of the sample.

The CDR3 has 16 amino acids, counting the end cysteine and phenylalanine. Only the CDR3 DNA is retained, 48 bases long and in frame from the first base. Taken from the germline V gene, the CDR1 and CDR2 loops are SGHTA and FQGNSA. V and J lose 2 bases and 3 bases, and a span of 17 bases separates them. This sample is drawn from a study of spatial heterogeneity in lung cancer (dated by TCRdb to the late 2010s). Turning to the overall study: Beta-chain transcripts were consistently detected in greater numbers than alpha-chain transcripts, which likely reflects a higher abundance of beta-chain transcripts. In tumor regions, TCR transcript counts showed a strong correlation with a T cell transcriptional module score from matched bulk RNA-seq. In the raw uncorrected reads, each unique combination of TCR and UMI appeared on average more than ten times. The study quantitatively compared TCR alpha and beta repertoires across multiple tumor regions, matched nontumor lung and blood in non-small cell lung cancer. The study linked features of the TCR repertoire to counts of nonsynonymous mutations, which were determined by whole-exome sequencing of tumor tissue. Both alpha and beta chains were TCR-sequenced in approximately 200 tumor regions, 64 matched nontumor lung samples and around 54 PBMC samples obtained at surgery. Results and caveats for the whole study, not just this receptor: The tumor nonsynonymous mutation count correlated with the number of expanded alpha and beta TCRs within the tumor. Estimated TCR-seq coverage of tumor T cells was only around 6.7% for alpha chains and 13% for beta chains. Counts of ubiquitous and regional expanded TCRs were found to correlate with counts of ubiquitous and regional nonsynonymous mutations, respectively. Confirming at a functional level the hypothesis that regional TCRs recognize regional mutations was considered to require additional single-cell paired TCR alpha and beta sequencing.

Explained via the paper, the time point label denotes: sample taken at primary tumor resection. Donors were 72 patients with early-stage, untreated non-small cell lung cancer from the lung TRACERx cohort. TCR sequencing used whole RNA extracted from tumor and nontumor lung tissue, or from cryopreserved PBMC samples, without cell sorting. A patient was chosen for TCR sequencing only when enough RNA was available from at least two tumor regions. Tumor and adjacent nontumor lung specimens were reviewed by a lung pathologist before selection. The sample consisted of lung tumor tissue, taken at surgery. Recombination linked TRBV7-2 to TRBJ2-7; TRBD1 might be the D gene, on 5 matching bases. The receptor's source is a female donor with early-stage non-small cell lung cancer. The CDR3 amino acid sequence is: CASSLPRDRNDYEQYF. The base sequence is TGTGCCAGCAGCTTACCCCGAGACAGAAACGACTACGAGCAGTACTTC.